The entry that follows covers one TCR beta chain sequence. What antigen it recognizes has not been identified. No per-base quality is available; no much larger clone lies one base away. A total of over 30 patients with non-small-cell lung cancer that had been surgically resected, each with specimens from both a primary tumor and a brain metastasis, made up the cohort. The data are from a study of brain metastases from non-small cell lung cancer (dated by TCRdb to between 2018 and 2020). About the full investigation: The study profiled the immune microenvironment of paired resected primary tumors and brain metastases from non-small-cell lung cancer patients.

The CDR3 measures 15 amino acids from cysteine to phenylalanine. Of all the DNA, just the CDR3 is kept, 45 bases in frame from base 1. CDR1 and CDR2 are read off the germline V gene as SQVTM and ANQGSEA. Here V drops 6 bases and J drops 3 bases, and the junction holds 9 bases not matched to any gene. Preparation of the library involved the immunoSEQ multiplex PCR assay. Alongside a 770-gene immune expression panel, the team sequenced the T-cell receptor beta chain repertoire. TCRdb retrieved this table from immuneACCESS and kept in-frame rearrangements only. Not all clones are present; in checked studies, unresolved V genes account for under half, and no reason is known for the remainder. For this sample the table gives 2,000 to 2,500 clones, of which about 84% were detected only once. About a sixth of the sample is taken by the ten largest.

Sequenced: tumor-adjacent normal tissue. The clonotype was recovered from a donor over 35 with non-small cell lung cancer. This chain joins TRBV29-1 to TRBJ2-3; 10 of the junction bases match TRBD2. The CDR3 here reads CSVVASGSMTDTQYF. The nucleotide sequence is given as TGCAGCGTCGTGGCTAGCGGGAGTATGACAGATACGCAGTATTTT.